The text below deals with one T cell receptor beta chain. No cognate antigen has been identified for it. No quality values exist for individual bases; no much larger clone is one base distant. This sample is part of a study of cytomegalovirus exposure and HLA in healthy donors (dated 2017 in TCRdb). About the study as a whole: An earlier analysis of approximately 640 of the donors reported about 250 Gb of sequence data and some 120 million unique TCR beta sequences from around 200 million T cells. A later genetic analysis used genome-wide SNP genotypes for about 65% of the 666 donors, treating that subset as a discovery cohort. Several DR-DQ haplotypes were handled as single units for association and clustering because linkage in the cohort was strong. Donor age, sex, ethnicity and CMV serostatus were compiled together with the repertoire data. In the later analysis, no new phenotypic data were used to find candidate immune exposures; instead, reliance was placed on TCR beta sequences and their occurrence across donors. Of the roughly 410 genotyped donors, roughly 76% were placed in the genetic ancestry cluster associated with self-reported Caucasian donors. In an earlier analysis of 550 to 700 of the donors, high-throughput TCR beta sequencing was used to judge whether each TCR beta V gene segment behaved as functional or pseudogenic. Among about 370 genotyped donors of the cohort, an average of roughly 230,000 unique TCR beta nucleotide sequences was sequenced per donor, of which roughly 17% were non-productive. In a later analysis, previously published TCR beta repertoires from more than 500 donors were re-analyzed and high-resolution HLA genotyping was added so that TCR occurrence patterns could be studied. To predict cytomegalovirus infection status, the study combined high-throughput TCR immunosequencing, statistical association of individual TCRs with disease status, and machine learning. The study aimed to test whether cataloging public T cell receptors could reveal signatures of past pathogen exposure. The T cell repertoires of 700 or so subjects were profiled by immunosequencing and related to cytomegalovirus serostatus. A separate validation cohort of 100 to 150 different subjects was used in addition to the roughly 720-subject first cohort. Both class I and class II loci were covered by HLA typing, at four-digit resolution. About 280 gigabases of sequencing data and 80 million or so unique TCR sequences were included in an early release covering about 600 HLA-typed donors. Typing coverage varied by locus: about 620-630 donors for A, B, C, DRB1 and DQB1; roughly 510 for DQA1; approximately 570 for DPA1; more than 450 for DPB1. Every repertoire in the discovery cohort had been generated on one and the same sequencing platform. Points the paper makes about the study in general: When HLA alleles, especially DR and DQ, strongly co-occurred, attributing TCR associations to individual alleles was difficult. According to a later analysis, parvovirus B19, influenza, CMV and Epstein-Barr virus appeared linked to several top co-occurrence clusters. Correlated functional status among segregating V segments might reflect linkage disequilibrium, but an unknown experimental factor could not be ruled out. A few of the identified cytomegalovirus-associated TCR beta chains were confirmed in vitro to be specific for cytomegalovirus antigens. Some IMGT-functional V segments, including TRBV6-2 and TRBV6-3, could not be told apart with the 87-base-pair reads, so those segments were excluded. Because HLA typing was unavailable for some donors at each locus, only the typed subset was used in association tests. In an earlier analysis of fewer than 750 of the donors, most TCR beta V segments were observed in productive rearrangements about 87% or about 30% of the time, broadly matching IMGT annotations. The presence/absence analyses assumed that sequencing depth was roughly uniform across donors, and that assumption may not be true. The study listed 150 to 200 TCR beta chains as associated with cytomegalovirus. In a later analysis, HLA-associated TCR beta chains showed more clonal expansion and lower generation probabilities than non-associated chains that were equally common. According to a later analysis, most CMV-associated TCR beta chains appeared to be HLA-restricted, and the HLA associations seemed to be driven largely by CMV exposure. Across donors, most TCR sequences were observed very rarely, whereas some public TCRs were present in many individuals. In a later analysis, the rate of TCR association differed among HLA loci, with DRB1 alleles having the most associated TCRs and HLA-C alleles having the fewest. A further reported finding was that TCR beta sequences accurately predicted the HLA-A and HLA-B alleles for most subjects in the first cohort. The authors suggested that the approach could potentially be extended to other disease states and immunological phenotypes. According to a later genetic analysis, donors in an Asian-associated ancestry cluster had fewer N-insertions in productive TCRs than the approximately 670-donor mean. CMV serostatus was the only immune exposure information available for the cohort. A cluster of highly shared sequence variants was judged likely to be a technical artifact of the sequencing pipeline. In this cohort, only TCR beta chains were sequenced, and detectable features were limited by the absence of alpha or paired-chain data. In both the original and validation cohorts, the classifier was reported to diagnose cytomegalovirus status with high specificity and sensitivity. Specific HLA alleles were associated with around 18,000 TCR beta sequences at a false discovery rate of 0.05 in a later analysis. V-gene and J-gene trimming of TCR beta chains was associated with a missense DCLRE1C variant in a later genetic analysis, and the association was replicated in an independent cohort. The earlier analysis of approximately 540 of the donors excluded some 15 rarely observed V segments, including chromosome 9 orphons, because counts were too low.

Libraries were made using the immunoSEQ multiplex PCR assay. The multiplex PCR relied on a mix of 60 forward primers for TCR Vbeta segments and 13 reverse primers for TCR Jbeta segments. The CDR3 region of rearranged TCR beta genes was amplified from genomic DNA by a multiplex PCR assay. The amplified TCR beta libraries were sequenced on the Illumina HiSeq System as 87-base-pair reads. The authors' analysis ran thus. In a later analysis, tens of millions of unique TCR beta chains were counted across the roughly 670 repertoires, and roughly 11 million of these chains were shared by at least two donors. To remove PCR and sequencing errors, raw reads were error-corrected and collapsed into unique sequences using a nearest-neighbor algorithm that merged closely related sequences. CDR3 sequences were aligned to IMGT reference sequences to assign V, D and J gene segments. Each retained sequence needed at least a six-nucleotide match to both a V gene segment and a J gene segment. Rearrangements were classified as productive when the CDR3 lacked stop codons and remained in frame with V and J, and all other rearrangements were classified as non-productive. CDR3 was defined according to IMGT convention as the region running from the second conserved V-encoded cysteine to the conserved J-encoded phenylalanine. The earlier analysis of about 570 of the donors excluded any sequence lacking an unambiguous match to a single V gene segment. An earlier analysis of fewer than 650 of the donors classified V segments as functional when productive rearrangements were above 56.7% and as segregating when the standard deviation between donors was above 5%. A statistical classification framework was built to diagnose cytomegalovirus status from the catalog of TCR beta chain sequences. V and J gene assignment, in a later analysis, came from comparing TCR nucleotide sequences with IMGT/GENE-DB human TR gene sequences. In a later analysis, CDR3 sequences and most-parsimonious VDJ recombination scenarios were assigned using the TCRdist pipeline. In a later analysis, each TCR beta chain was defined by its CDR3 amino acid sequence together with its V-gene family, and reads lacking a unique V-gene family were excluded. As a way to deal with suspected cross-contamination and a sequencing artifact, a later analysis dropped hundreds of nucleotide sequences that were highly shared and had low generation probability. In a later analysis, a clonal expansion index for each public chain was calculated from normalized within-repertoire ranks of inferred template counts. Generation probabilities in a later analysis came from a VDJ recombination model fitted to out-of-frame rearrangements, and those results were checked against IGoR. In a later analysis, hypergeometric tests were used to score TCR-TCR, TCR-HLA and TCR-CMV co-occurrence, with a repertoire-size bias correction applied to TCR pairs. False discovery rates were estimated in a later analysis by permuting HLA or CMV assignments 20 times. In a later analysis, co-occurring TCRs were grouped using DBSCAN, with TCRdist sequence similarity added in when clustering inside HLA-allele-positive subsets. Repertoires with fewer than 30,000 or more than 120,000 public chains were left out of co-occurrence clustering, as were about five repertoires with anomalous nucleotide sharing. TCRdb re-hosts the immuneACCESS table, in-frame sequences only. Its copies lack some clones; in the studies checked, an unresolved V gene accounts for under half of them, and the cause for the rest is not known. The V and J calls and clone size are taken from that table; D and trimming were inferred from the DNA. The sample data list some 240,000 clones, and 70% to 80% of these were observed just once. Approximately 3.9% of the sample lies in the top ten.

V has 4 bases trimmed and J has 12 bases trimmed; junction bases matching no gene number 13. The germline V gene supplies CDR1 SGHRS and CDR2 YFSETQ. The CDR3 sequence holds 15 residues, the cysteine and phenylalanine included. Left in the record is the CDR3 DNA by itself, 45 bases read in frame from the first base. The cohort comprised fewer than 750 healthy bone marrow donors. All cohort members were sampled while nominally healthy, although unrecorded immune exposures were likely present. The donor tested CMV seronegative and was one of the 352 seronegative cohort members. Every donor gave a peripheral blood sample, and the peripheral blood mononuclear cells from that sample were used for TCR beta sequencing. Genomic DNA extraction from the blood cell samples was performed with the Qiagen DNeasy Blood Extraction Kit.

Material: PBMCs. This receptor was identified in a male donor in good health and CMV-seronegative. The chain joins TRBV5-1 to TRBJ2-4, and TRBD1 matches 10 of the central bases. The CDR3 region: CASSRDRGGFEGQYF. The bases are TGCGCCAGCAGCCGGGACAGGGGAGGATTTGAGGGTCAGTACTTC.